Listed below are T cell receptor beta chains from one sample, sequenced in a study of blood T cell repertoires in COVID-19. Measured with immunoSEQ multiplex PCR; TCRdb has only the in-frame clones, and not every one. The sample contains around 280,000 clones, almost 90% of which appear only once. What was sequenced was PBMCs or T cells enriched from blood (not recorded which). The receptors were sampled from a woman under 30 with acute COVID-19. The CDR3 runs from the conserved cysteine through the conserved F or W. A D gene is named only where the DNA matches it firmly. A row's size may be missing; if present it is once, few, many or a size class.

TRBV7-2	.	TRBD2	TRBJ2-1	TGTGCCAGCAGTGAAACGGGAGGGATATATGAGCAGTTCTTC	CASSETGGIYEQFF
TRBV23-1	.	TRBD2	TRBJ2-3	TGCGCCAGCAGTCAAAATACCCAGCGGGAGTCAGATACGCAGTATTTT	CASSQNTQRESDTQYF
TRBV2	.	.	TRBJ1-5	TGTGCCAGCAGTGCTGAATACAGGGATAATCAGCCCCAGCATTTT	CASSAEYRDNQPQHF
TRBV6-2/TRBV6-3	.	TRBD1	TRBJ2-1	TGTGCCAGCAGTCGACGACAGGGGCGAGATGAGCAGTTCTTC	CASSRRQGRDEQFF
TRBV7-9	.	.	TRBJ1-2	TGTGCCAGCAGCGCACACACAACGCATAACTATGGCTACACCTTC	CASSAHTTHNYGYTF
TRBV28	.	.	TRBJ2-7	TGTGCCAGCAGTTTAATGCGGGAGCAGTACTTC	CASSLMREQYF
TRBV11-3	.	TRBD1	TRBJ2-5	TGTGCCAGCAGCTTAGTCCCAGGGGGAGTAGAGACCCAGTACTTC	CASSLVPGGVETQYF
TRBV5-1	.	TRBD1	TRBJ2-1	TGCGCCAGCAGCTCGAAAATGCCGGGACAGGGTATCTACAATGAGCAGTTCTTC	CASSSKMPGQGIYNEQFF
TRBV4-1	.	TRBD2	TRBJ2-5	TGCGCCAGCAGCCAAACACGGACGGGTCGGGGACTAGCGCACTTC	CASSQTRTGRGLAHF
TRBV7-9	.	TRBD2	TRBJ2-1	TGTGCCAGCAGCTTAGGTGGGAGGGATTTGGGCAATGAGCAGTTCTTC	CASSLGGRDLGNEQFF
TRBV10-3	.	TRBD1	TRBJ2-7	TGTGCCATCAGTGAGTCGCCTGGACAGGGCGAGCAGTACTTC	CAISESPGQGEQYF
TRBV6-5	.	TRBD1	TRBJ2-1	TGTGCCAGCAGCTCGGACAGGGCCGGGAATGAGCAGTTCTTC	CASSSDRAGNEQFF
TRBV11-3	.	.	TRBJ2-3	TGTGCCAGCAGCTTCGACAGCCGCACAGATACGCAGTATTTT	CASSFDSRTDTQYF
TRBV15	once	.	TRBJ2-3	TGTGCCACCAGCCCAGTCCCAGATACGCAGTATTTT	CATSPVPDTQYF